The TCR beta chain under discussion was sequenced for a study of blood T cell repertoires in COVID-19. Study background: Acute-phase and convalescent COVID-19 samples originated in the United States, Italy and Spain.

TCRdb's table, derived via immunoSEQ multiplex PCR, lists solely in-frame clones and lacks some. The top ten clones hold less than 3% of a sample with approximately 170,000 clones, around 87% of them seen once. The CDR3 consists of 14 residues. The germline V and J ends were trimmed by 6 bases and 3 bases, with 12 bases remaining between them. Germline CDR1 LNHDA, CDR2 SQIVND (reference sequence). In Seattle, patients joined the study during active infection and were tracked longitudinally. This receptor was obtained from a woman at least 80 years old with COVID-19, enrolled during active disease. The chain uses TRBV19 and TRBJ1-5; no clear D. Input material: peripheral blood. The CDR3 sequence: CASSPQPTNQPQHF. The CDR3 coding sequence is TGTGCCAGTAGCCCACAGCCAACCAATCAGCCCCAGCATTTT.